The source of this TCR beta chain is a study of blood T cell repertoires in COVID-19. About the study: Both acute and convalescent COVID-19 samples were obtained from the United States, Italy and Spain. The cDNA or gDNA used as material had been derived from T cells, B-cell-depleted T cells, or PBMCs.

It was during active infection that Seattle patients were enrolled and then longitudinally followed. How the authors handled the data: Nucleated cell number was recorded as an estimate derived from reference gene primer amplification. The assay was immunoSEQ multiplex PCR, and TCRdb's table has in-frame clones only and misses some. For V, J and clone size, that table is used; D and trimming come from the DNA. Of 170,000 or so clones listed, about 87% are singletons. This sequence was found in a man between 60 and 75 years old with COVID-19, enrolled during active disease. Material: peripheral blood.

The CDR3 nucleotides are TGTGCCAGCTCACAGGGGACAGGGGGACCCTCCACAGATACGCAGTATTTT. It translates to CASSQGTGGPSTDTQYF. The chain has TRBV18 and TRBJ2-3; 11 positions agree with TRBD1. CDR1 and CDR2 (germline): KGHSH, LQKENI. Trimming cost V 4 bases and J 2 bases; bases outside gene matches: 8. The CDR3 sequence is 17 residues long.